Each of the 8 T cell receptor beta chains below was sequenced from the same sample in a study of T cell repertoires in cytomegalovirus infection. TCRdb used MiXCR to reprocess the reads, holding one entry per CDR3 protein. The sample shows approximately 500,000 distinct CDR3 sequences, roughly a third of them seen only once. These receptors have no identified antigens. Specimen: cultured PBMCs, collected from culture after CMV antigen stimulation. The receptors stem from a human donor in good health (CMV status not recorded). Some clones in this sample may be carry-over from other donors' samples.

This clonotype was seen a handful of times. The J gene is TRBJ2-1, the V gene TRBV7-9; 13 bases are shared with TRBD2. V lost 5 bases to trimming and J lost 7 bases; unmatched junction nucleotides: 5. CDR3 length: 15 residues. The V gene's germline CDR1 is SEHNR and CDR2 FQNEAQ (reference sequence). Here the CDR3 DNA reads TGTGCCAGCAGCCCGAAACTAGCGGGAGGGAATGAGCAGTTCTTC. Translating it yields CASSPKLAGGNEQFF.

This sequence joins TRBV28 and TRBJ1-5; the match to TRBD1 covers 7 bases. Trimming at V came to 8 bases and at J to 6 bases, leaving 10 bases not matched to a gene. CDR1 MDHEN and CDR2 SYDVKM come from the germline V gene. The CDR3 contains 14 residues. The DNA of the CDR3 is TGTGCCAGCGGGTCGGGAGGGGGCGGTCAGCCCCAGCATTTT. Its protein product is CASGSGGGGQPQHF. The complete variable domain, with remaining parts taken from reference TRBV28 and TRBJ1-5, reads DVKVTQSSRYLVKRTGEKVFLECVQDMDHENMFWYRQDPGLGLRLIYFSYDVKMKEKGDIPEGYSVSREKKERFSLILESASTNQTSMYLCASGSGGGGQPQHFGDGTRLSIL.

This sequence joins TRBV12-5 and TRBJ2-1, with TRBD2 matching 11 bases. Germline assignment: CDR1 LGHNT and CDR2 FRNRAP. The V gene end was trimmed by 0 bases and the J gene end by 4 bases; junction bases not matched to a gene: 2. The CDR3 has 16 residues. CDR3 region: CASGLVSGRAYNEQFF. The CDR3 DNA is TGTGCTAGTGGTTTGGTTAGCGGGAGGGCGTACAATGAGCAGTTCTTC.

CDR3 sequence reads: CASSIHGTSDDEQFF. CDR3 sequence (DNA): TGTGCCAGCAGCATCCATGGGACTAGCGATGATGAGCAGTTCTTC. The rearrangement joins TRBV12-3 or TRBV12-4 to TRBJ2-1, with 10 bases fitting TRBD2. With V trimmed by 6 bases and J by 8 bases, 10 bases remained unmatched. The CDR3 has 15 amino acids.

J is TRBJ2-2 and V is TRBV20-1; TRBD1 is a possible D gene (5 bases). Germline V gene lookup returns CDR1 DFQATT and CDR2 SNEGSKA (reference sequence). CDR3 size: 13 residues. The V gene lost 3 bases and the J gene lost 5 bases, with 10 bases spanning the gap. CDR3 sequence (DNA): TGCAGTGCTAGGGGGCCATGGACCGGGGAGCTGTTTTTT. Translating it yields CSARGPWTGELFF.

This chain joins TRBV12-3 or TRBV12-4 and TRBJ2-7, with 11 bases aligning to TRBD2. This CDR3 has 15 residues. V gave up 6 bases and J gave up 0 bases; unmatched junction bases: 4. CDR3 amino acids: CASSKTSGSSYEQYF. In DNA, the CDR3 is TGTGCCAGCAGCAAAACTAGCGGGAGCTCCTACGAGCAGTACTTC.

V usage is TRBV20-1 and J usage is TRBJ2-3; TRBD2 aligns across 7 bases. Germline assignment: CDR1 DFQATT and CDR2 SNEGSKA (reference sequence). V dropped 3 bases and J dropped 4; count of bases not matched to a gene: 1. This CDR3 has 12 amino acids. The CDR3 DNA reads TGCAGTGCTAGGGCGGGGGCAGATACGCAGTATTTT. Translated, it gives CSARAGADTQYF.

For this clonotype: At one boundary the junction diverges from the germline segment, which might be a read error. V and J are TRBV5-1 and TRBJ1-5; D gene ambiguous. The CDR3 extends over 13 amino acids. The germline V gene encodes CDR1 SGHRS and CDR2 YFSETQ. CDR3 in amino acids: CASRLGADQPQHF. CDR3 sequence (DNA): TGCGCCAGCAGGTTGGGCGCGGACCAGCCCCAGCATTTT.